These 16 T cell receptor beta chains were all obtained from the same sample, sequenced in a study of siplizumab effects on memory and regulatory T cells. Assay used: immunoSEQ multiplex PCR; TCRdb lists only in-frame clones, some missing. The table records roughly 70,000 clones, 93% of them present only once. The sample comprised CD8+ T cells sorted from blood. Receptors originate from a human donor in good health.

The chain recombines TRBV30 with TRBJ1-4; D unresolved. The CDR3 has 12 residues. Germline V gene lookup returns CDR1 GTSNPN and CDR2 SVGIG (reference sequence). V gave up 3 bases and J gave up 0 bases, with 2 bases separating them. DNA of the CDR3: TGTGCCTGGAGCCCAACTAATGAAAAACTGTTTTTT. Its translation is CAWSPTNEKLFF.

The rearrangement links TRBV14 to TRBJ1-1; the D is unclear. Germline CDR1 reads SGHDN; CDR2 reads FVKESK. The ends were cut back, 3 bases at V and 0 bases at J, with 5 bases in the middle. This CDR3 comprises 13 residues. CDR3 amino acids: CASSHGLNTEAFF. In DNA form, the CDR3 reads TGTGCCAGCAGCCACGGGTTGAACACTGAAGCTTTCTTT.

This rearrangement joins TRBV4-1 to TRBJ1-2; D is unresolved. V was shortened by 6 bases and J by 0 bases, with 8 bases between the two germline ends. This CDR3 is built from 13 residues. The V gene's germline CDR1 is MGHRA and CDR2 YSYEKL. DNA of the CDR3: TGCGCCAGCAGTACGGAAGCTAACTATGGCTACACCTTC. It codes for CASSTEANYGYTF.

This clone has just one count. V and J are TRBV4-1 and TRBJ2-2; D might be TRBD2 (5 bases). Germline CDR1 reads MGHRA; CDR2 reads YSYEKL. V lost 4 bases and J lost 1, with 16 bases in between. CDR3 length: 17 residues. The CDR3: CASSPAEGRGNTGELFF. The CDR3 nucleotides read TGCGCCAGCAGCCCAGCAGAGGGCAGAGGGAACACCGGGGAGCTGTTTTTT.

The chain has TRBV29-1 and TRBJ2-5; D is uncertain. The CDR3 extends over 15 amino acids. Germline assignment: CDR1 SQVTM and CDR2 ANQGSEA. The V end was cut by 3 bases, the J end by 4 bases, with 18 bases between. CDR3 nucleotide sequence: TGCAGCGTTGAGTTGGTGGGCAGCCCCCTAGAGACCCAGTACTTC. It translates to CSVELVGSPLETQYF.

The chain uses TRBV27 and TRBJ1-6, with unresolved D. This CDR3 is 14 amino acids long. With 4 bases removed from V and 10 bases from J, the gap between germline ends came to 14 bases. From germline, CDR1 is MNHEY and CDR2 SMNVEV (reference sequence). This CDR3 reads CASSYGLGGSPLHF. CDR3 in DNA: TGTGCCAGCAGTTACGGCCTTGGCGGGTCACCCCTCCACTTT.

The CDR3 region has the DNA TGTGCCAGCAGTTTAGGACAGTTAAATCAGCCCCAGCATTTT. This encodes CASSLGQLNQPQHF. The V and J genes are TRBV27 and TRBJ1-5; D is perhaps TRBD1 (6 bases). From germline, CDR1 is MNHEY and CDR2 SMNVEV (reference sequence). The CDR3 extends over 14 amino acids. With 2 bases removed from V and 4 bases from J, the gap between germline ends came to 9 bases.

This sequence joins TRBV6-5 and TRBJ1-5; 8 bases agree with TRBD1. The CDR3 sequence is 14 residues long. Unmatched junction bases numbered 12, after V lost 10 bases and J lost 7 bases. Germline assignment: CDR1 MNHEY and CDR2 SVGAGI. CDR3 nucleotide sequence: TGTGCCATCCCACAGGGGGAGATTTGGCAGCCCCAGCATTTT. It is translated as CAIPQGEIWQPQHF.

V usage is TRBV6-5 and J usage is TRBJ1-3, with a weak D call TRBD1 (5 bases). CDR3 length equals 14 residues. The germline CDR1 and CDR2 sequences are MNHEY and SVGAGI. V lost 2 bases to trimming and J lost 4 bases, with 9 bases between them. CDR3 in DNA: TGTGCCAGCAGTTACGGGTCAGGGGGAAACACCATATATTTT. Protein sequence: CASSYGSGGNTIYF.

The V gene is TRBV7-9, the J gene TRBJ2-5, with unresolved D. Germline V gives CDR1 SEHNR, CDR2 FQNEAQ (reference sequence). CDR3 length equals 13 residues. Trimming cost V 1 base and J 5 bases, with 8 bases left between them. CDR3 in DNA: TGTGCCAGCAGCTTAGACATTGAGGAGACCCAGTACTTC. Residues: CASSLDIEETQYF.

CDR3 nucleotide sequence: TGCGCCAGCACGGGACAGGGGGGCATCTTCGATGGCTACACCTTC. Translating gives CASTGQGGIFDGYTF. The V gene is TRBV5-1, the J gene TRBJ1-2; TRBD1 aligns across 11 bases. CDR1 SGHRS and CDR2 YFSETQ come from the germline V gene. Trimming took 6 bases from V and 6 from J; bases not matched to a gene: 10. This CDR3 region has 15 residues.

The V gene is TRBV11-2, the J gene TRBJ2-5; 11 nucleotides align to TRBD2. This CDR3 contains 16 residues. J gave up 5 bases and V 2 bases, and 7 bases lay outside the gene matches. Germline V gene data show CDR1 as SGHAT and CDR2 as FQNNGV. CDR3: CASSLISGGARETQYF. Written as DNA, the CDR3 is TGTGCCAGCAGCTTAATTAGCGGGGGGGCCCGTGAGACCCAGTACTTC. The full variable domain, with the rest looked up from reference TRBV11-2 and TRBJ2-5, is EAGVAQSPRYKIIEKRQSVAFWCNPISGHATLYWYQQILGQGPKLLIQFQNNGVVDDSQLPKDRFSAERLKGVDSTLKIQPAKLEDSAVYLCASSLISGGARETQYFGPGTRLLVL.

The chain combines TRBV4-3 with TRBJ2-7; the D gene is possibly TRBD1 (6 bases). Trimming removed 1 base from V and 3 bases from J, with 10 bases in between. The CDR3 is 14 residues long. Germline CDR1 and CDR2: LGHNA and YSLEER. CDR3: CASSQATGRYEQYF. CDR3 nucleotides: TGCGCCAGCAGCCAAGCGACAGGTCGCTACGAGCAGTACTTC.

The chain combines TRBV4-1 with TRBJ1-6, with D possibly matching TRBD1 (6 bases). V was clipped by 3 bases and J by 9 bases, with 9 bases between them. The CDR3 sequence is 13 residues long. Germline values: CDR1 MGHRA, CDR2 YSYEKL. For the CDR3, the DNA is TGCGCCAGCAGCCAGGGGGCGGGTTCACCCCTCCACTTT. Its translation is CASSQGAGSPLHF.

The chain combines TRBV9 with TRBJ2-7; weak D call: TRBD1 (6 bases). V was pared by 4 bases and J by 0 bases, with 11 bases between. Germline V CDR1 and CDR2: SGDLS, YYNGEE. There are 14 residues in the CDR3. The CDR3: CASSPGQSSYEQYF. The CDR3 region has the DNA TGTGCCAGCAGCCCGGGACAAAGCTCCTACGAGCAGTACTTC.

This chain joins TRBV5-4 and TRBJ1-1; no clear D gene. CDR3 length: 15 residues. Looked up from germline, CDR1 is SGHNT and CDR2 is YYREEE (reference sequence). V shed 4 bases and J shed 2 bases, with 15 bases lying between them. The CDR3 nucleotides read TGTGCCAGCAGCCAAGTTTCTACCGGAAACACTGAAGCTTTCTTT. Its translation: CASSQVSTGNTEAFF.